Following are 29 T cell receptor beta chains from one sample sequenced in a study of cytomegalovirus exposure and HLA in healthy donors. Method: immunoSEQ multiplex PCR; TCRdb's copy keeps in-frame clones and lacks some. The profile covers 200,000 to 250,000 clones, with 90% to 95% appearing a single time and 0.85% to 1.2% taken by the ten largest. Input material: PBMCs. These receptor sequences come from a woman aged 18-29 years in good health and CMV-seronegative.

CDR3 nucleotides: TGTGCCAGCAGCTCCAAAGGACAGGGTTTGGGTGGCTACACCTTC. Protein product: CASSSKGQGLGGYTF. The chain carries TRBV5-4 and TRBJ1-2; 8 bases line up with TRBD1. With V trimmed by 3 bases and J by 7 bases, 11 bases remained unmatched. CDR1 SGHNT and CDR2 YYREEE come from the germline V gene (reference sequence). The CDR3 is made up of 15 amino acids.

The chain has TRBV13 and TRBJ1-2; 7 nucleotides align to TRBD1. This CDR3 comprises 13 residues. CDR1 PRHDT and CDR2 FYEKMQ come from the germline V gene (reference sequence). Germline trimming cut 6 bases from V and 4 bases from J; bases unmatched to any gene: 5. The chain's CDR3 is CASSPGQSYGYTF. CDR3 nucleotides: TGTGCCAGCAGTCCGGGACAGAGCTATGGCTACACCTTC. The whole variable domain, remainder taken from reference TRBV13 and TRBJ1-2, is AAGVIQSPRHLIKEKRETATLKCYPIPRHDTVYWYQQGPGQDPQFLISFYEKMQSDKGSIPDRFSAQQFSDYHSELNMSSLELGDSALYFCASSPGQSYGYTFGSGTRLTVV.

The V and J genes are TRBV6-1 and TRBJ2-7, with 7 bases identical to TRBD2. V shed 3 bases, J shed 2 bases, and the junction held 7 bases outside the gene matches. The CDR3 totals 15 residues. CDR1 MNHNS and CDR2 SASEGT come from the germline V gene. As DNA, the CDR3 is TGTGCCAGCAGTGAGATAGCGGGCCCCGCCTACGAGCAGTACTTC. Encoded protein: CASSEIAGPAYEQYF.

This clone was detected once. The chain joins TRBV30 to TRBJ2-7; D is perhaps TRBD1 (6 bases). CDR3 size: 12 residues. The germline V and J ends were trimmed by 8 bases and 4 bases, with 15 bases remaining between them. Germline CDR1 is GTSNPN and CDR2 is SVGIG (reference sequence). The CDR3: CARGHGGYEQYF. In nucleotides, the CDR3 is TGTGCCCGGGGACACGGTGGGTACGAGCAGTACTTC.

The rearrangement uses TRBV15 and TRBJ1-3; no reliable D call. Deletions cut 2 bases from V and 4 bases from J, with 6 bases between. The CDR3 spans 13 residues. Per the germline V gene, CDR1 is LNHNV and CDR2 is YYDKDF (reference sequence). The CDR3 reads CATSRPRGNTIYF. The CDR3 DNA reads TGTGCCACCAGCAGACCCCGGGGAAACACCATATATTTT. Complete variable domain (other parts from reference TRBV15 and TRBJ1-3): DAMVIQNPRYQVTQFGKPVTLSCSQTLNHNVMYWYQQKSSQAPKLLFHYYDKDFNNEADTPDNFQSRRPNTSFCFLDIRSPGLGDTAMYLCATSRPRGNTIYFGEGSWLTVV.

The chain couples TRBV5-1 to TRBJ2-2; 7 bases match TRBD1. Germline assignment: CDR1 SGHRS and CDR2 YFSETQ. CDR3 length equals 15 residues. The V gene end was trimmed by 6 bases and the J gene end by 5 bases; junction bases not matched to a gene: 10. CDR3 in DNA: TGCGCCAGCAACCCCCGACAGGGAAGGACCGGGGAGCTGTTTTTT. Residues: CASNPRQGRTGELFF.

V gene TRBV5-1 combines with J gene TRBJ1-6; 7 nucleotides line up with TRBD1. This CDR3 spans 17 amino acids. Germline loops: CDR1 SGHRS, CDR2 YFSETQ. V gave up 4 bases and J gave up 4 bases; unmatched junction bases: 11. The CDR3 sequence is CASSPLPGQQYNSPLHF. CDR3 DNA: TGCGCCAGCAGCCCTCTACCGGGACAGCAATATAATTCACCCCTCCACTTT.

This rearrangement joins TRBV6-4 to TRBJ2-2, with 8 bases identical to TRBD1. V shed 0 bases, J shed 3 bases, and the junction held 0 bases outside the gene matches. Germline CDR1 reads MRHNA; CDR2 reads SNTAGT. The length of the CDR3 is 15 residues. DNA for the CDR3: TGTGCCAGCAGTGACTCGACAGGGGACACCGGGGAGCTGTTTTTT. It translates to CASSDSTGDTGELFF.

This chain links TRBV10-2 with TRBJ2-7; TRBD2 agrees at 10 bases. V gave up 4 bases and J gave up 0 bases; unmatched junction bases: 9. Germline-derived CDR1 and CDR2 are WSHSY and SAAADI. The length of the CDR3 is 17 residues. Here the CDR3 DNA reads TGCGCCAGCAGTGTTTTAGGGAGCGGGAGGGACTCCTACGAGCAGTACTTC. This gives the protein CASSVLGSGRDSYEQYF.

This chain joins TRBV11-2 and TRBJ2-7; 10 bases match TRBD1. The length of the CDR3 is 16 residues. From germline, CDR1 is SGHAT and CDR2 FQNNGV. Losses at the gene ends were 5 bases for V and 6 bases for J; bases not matched to a gene: 13. The CDR3 DNA reads as TGTGCCAGCAGCAAGTGGGGTGGGACAGGGGAGGCCGAGCAGTACTTC. It is translated as CASSKWGGTGEAEQYF.

The CDR3 is CAWKAGGSYEQYF. Written as DNA, the CDR3 is TGTGCCTGGAAGGCGGGAGGCTCCTACGAGCAGTACTTC. The chain recombines TRBV30 with TRBJ2-7; 8 bases fit TRBD2. V lost 4 bases, J lost 0 bases, and 2 bases stayed unmatched. Per germline, CDR1 GTSNPN and CDR2 SVGIG (reference sequence). The CDR3 has 13 residues.

The chain carries TRBV29-1 and TRBJ1-5; 8 nucleotides match TRBD1. The junction had 8 bases not matched to a gene; V was cut back by 7 bases and J by 6 bases. Germline CDR1 and CDR2: SQVTM and ANQGSEA. CDR3 size: 13 residues. The CDR3 DNA reads as TGCAGCGCAGGGGGCGCGTTTGGTCAGCCCCAGCATTTT. Translating it yields CSAGGAFGQPQHF. Supplemented by reference TRBV29-1 and TRBJ1-5, the full variable domain reads SAVISQKPSRDICQRGTSLTIQCQVDSQVTMMFWYRQQPGQSLTLIATANQGSEATYESGFVIDKFPISRPNLTFSTLTVSNMSPEDSSIYLCSAGGAFGQPQHFGDGTRLSIL.

This chain connects TRBV6-1 to TRBJ1-2; 7 positions agree with TRBD1. V lost 2 bases and J lost 4; bases outside the gene matches: 16. Germline-derived CDR1 and CDR2 are MNHNS and SASEGT. This CDR3 region has 18 residues. The CDR3 spells CASSESRGTDHPRYGYTF. The CDR3 DNA is TGTGCCAGCAGTGAATCCAGAGGGACAGACCACCCCCGCTATGGCTACACCTTC.

The chain joins TRBV6-1 to TRBJ1-1; TRBD1 agrees at 7 bases. V trimming: 6 bases; J trimming: 6 bases; junction bases outside the gene matches: 7. The CDR3 covers 13 residues. The germline V gene encodes CDR1 MNHNS and CDR2 SASEGT. CDR3 coding DNA: TGTGCCAGCAGCGACAGGGAGTACGCTGAAGCTTTCTTT. Its translation is CASSDREYAEAFF.

Here the CDR3 DNA reads TGCGCCAGCAGCCCACTTGGGGCTAGCGGGCCCTACGAGCAGTACTTC. The encoded protein is CASSPLGASGPYEQYF. The V call is TRBV5-1, the J call TRBJ2-7; TRBD2 matches 8 bases. The germline V gene encodes CDR1 SGHRS and CDR2 YFSETQ. V lost 4 bases and J lost 2; bases outside the gene matches: 11. The CDR3 is 16 residues long.

The chain is built from TRBV5-6 and TRBJ2-7, with 9 nucleotides matching TRBD1. The ends lost 4 bases at V and 2 bases at J; junction bases unmatched: 4. The CDR3 is 14 residues long. The germline gives CDR1 SGHDT, CDR2 YYEEEE. CDR3 in DNA: TGTGCCAGCAGCCCAGGGGACAGGGCCTACGAGCAGTACTTC. It is translated as CASSPGDRAYEQYF.

The V gene is TRBV7-2, the J gene TRBJ2-7, with 11 bases that match TRBD2. This CDR3 is built from 16 residues. Germline V gene lookup returns CDR1 SGHTA and CDR2 FQGNSA. V lost 4 bases and J lost 3; bases outside the gene matches: 8. This CDR3 is CASSSRTSGSHYEQYF. CDR3 sequence (DNA): TGTGCCAGCAGCTCCCGGACTAGCGGGTCCCACTACGAGCAGTACTTC. The full variable domain, its missing parts supplied by reference TRBV7-2 and TRBJ2-7, is GAGVSQSPSNKVTEKGKDVELRCDPISGHTALYWYRQSLGQGLEFLIYFQGNSAPDKSGLPSDRFSAERTGGSVSTLTIQRTQQEDSAVYLCASSSRTSGSHYEQYFGPGTRLTVT.

The chain is built from TRBV30 and TRBJ2-2; 7 bases agree with TRBD1. The CDR3 loop spans 12 amino acids. Germline values: CDR1 GTSNPN, CDR2 SVGIG (reference sequence). V trimming: 5 bases; J trimming: 11 bases; junction bases outside the gene matches: 8. The CDR3 region is CAWGTVEVELFF. CDR3 bases: TGTGCCTGGGGGACAGTTGAGGTTGAGCTGTTTTTT.

The gene calls are TRBV6-1 and TRBJ2-5, with 7 bases identical to TRBD2. V lost 7 bases, J lost 5 bases, and 13 bases stayed unmatched. The CDR3 spans 15 residues. The germline gives CDR1 MNHNS, CDR2 SASEGT. The DNA of the CDR3 is TGTGCCAGCAATTCGGGAGGAAACGTACGGGAGACCCAGTACTTC. Amino acid sequence: CASNSGGNVRETQYF.

The rearrangement uses TRBV20-1 and TRBJ2-7; D remains unclear. The CDR3 consists of 11 residues. V was clipped by 5 bases and J by 5 bases, with 10 bases between them. Looked up from germline, CDR1 is DFQATT and CDR2 is SNEGSKA (reference sequence). The CDR3 DNA reads TGCAGTGCTGCCATTACTAACGAGCAGTACTTC. This sequence encodes CSAAITNEQYF.

The chain is built from TRBV27 and TRBJ1-1; TRBD1 aligns across 9 bases. Germline V gene lookup returns CDR1 MNHEY and CDR2 SMNVEV (reference sequence). After removal of 2 bases from V and 1 base from J, the junction contained 8 bases not matched to a gene. The CDR3 has 17 residues. The CDR3: CASSLAPRQGGNTEAFF. Written as DNA, the CDR3 is TGTGCCAGCAGTTTAGCCCCTCGACAGGGGGGGAACACTGAAGCTTTCTTT.

The gene calls are TRBV18 and TRBJ2-2; D possibly corresponds to TRBD1 (7 bases). Germline V gene lookup returns CDR1 KGHSH and CDR2 LQKENI. The CDR3 is made up of 16 amino acids. V lost 2 bases to trimming and J lost 0 bases, with 10 bases between them. The CDR3 nucleotides read TGTGCCAGCTCACCAGGAGGGGGCGCGAACACCGGGGAGCTGTTTTTT. This encodes CASSPGGGANTGELFF.

The genes are TRBV2 and TRBJ1-5; D possibly corresponds to TRBD1 (5 bases). The CDR3 extends over 17 amino acids. Trimming took 4 bases from V and 0 from J, leaving 16 bases between them. From germline, CDR1 is SNHLY and CDR2 FYNNEI. The CDR3 sequence: CASSGLDTTSSNQPQHF. The CDR3 DNA follows: TGTGCCAGCAGTGGACTGGACACTACCTCTAGCAATCAGCCCCAGCATTTT.

In its sample, this clone was seen once. V and J are TRBV5-5 and TRBJ2-5; TRBD1 matches at 9 bases. V trimming: 0 bases; J trimming: 4 bases; junction bases outside the gene matches: 7. The CDR3 runs to 16 residues. CDR1 and CDR2 from the germline V gene are SGHKS and YYEKEE (reference sequence). CDR3 in DNA: TGTGCCAGCAGCTTGGTGGGGACAGGGACTGGAGAGACCCAGTACTTC. Its translation is CASSLVGTGTGETQYF.

The chain links TRBV30 to TRBJ2-5; perhaps TRBD1 as D (6 bases). The V gene lost 0 bases and the J gene lost 4 bases, with 9 bases spanning the gap. Germline V gene lookup returns CDR1 GTSNPN and CDR2 SVGIG (reference sequence). This CDR3 contains 13 residues. CDR3 bases: TGTGCCTGGAGTGTACAAGGGGGAGAGACCCAGTACTTC. It yields the protein CAWSVQGGETQYF.

The chain links TRBV19 to TRBJ1-2, with D possibly TRBD1 on 6 matching bases. Germline V lookup: CDR1 LNHDA, CDR2 SQIVND (reference sequence). The CDR3 length is 15 residues. Trimming shortened V by 4 bases and J by 8 bases, and 20 bases separated the two germline ends. CDR3 region: CASSTWGRGSEGYTF. The DNA for the CDR3 is TGTGCCAGTAGTACCTGGGGCAGGGGAAGTGAGGGCTACACCTTC.

The rearrangement joins TRBV9 to TRBJ1-3; 7 bases match TRBD1. Per germline, CDR1 SGDLS and CDR2 YYNGEE. CDR3 size: 14 residues. V was pared by 3 bases and J by 4 bases, with 4 bases of the junction left unmatched. CDR3 DNA sequence: TGTGCCAGCAGCGCCGGGACAGCAGGAAACACCATATATTTT. Residues: CASSAGTAGNTIYF.

The chain uses TRBV7-8 and TRBJ2-1; D is perhaps TRBD2 (6 bases). This CDR3 spans 19 amino acids. V was trimmed by 3 bases and J by 5 bases, leaving 26 bases between them. Germline V gives CDR1 SGHVS, CDR2 FQNEAQ. CDR3 sequence: CASSLSPGVTGVMHNEQFF. CDR3 nucleotides: TGTGCCAGCAGCTTGTCCCCCGGGGTGACGGGAGTAATGCACAATGAGCAGTTCTTC.

The chain uses TRBV27 and TRBJ2-1, with 9 nucleotides matching TRBD1. The germline gives CDR1 MNHEY, CDR2 SMNVEV (reference sequence). The CDR3 has 15 residues. V lost 8 bases, J lost 3 bases, and 8 bases stayed unmatched. CDR3 sequence: CASGSDRGVYNEQFF. For the CDR3, the DNA is TGTGCCAGCGGATCCGACAGGGGGGTCTACAATGAGCAGTTCTTC.